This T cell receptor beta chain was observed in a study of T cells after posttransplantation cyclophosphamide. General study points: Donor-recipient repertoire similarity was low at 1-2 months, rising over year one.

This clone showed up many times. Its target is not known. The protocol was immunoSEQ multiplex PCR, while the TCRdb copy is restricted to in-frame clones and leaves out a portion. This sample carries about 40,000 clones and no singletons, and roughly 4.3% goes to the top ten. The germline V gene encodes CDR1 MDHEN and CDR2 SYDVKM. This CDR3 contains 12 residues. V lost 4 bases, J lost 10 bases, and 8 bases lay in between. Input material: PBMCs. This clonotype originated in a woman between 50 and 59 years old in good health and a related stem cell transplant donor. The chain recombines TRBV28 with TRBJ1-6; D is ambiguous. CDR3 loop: CASSYSRSPLHF. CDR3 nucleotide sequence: TGTGCCAGCAGTTACAGCAGATCACCCCTCCACTTT.